This T cell receptor beta chain was profiled in a study of blood T cell repertoires in COVID-19. The wider study: PBMCs, B-cell-depleted T cells, or T cells were the source of the cDNA or gDNA that made up the material.

The length of the CDR3 is 16 residues. Germline CDR1 KGHSH, CDR2 LQKENI. The ends lost 4 bases at V and 5 bases at J; junction bases unmatched: 8. Cohort placement rested on clinical history that participants reported themselves. The table came from immunoSEQ multiplex PCR; TCRdb's copy has only in-frame clones and leaves some out. The table has around 360,000 clones, 80% to 90% seen once; the top ten hold 1.9%. The sequencing input was PBMCs or T cells enriched from blood (not recorded which). The rearrangement links TRBV18 to TRBJ1-4; 9 bases map to TRBD1. The sequence came from a man aged 40-49 years in a cohort exposed to, infected with or recovered from COVID-19 (not recorded which). DNA for the CDR3: TGTGCCAGCTCACTCAACCCCGGGACAGGGAATGAAAAACTGTTTTTT. Encoded protein: CASSLNPGTGNEKLFF.